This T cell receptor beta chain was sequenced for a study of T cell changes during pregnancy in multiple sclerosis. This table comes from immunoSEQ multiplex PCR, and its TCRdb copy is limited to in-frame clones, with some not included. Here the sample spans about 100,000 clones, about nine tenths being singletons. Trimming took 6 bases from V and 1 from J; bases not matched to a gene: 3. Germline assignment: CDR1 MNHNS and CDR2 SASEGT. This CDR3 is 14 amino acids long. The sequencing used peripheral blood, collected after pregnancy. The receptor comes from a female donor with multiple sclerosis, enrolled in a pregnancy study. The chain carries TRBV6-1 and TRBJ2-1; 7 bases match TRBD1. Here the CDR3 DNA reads TGTGCCAGCAGCGAGGGACAGTCCTACAATGAGCAGTTCTTC. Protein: CASSEGQSYNEQFF.